This T cell receptor (beta chain) was identified during a study of blood T cell repertoires in COVID-19. Turning to the study itself: Samples came from the United States, Italy and Spain, spanning acute and convalescent COVID-19. T cells, B-cell-depleted T cells, or PBMCs provided the cDNA or gDNA that served as material.

CDR1 and CDR2 (germline): SGDLS, YYNGEE. After removal of 0 bases from V and 0 bases from J, the junction contained 7 bases not matched to a gene. The CDR3 covers 17 residues. Per the original data handling: Amplifying reference gene primers gave estimates of nucleated cell counts. The protocol was immunoSEQ multiplex PCR, while the TCRdb copy is restricted to in-frame clones and leaves out a portion. Clone size and V and J calls were adopted from that table, with D and trimming inferred from the DNA. The sample contains fewer than 80,000 clones, 90% of which appear only once. The TCR originated in a woman older than 75 with active or convalescent COVID-19. V and J are TRBV9 and TRBJ2-3; TRBD1 aligns across 7 bases. The sample taken for sequencing was peripheral blood. The CDR3 nucleotides read TGTGCCAGCAGCGTAGACGTCGGGACAGCTAGCACAGATACGCAGTATTTT. Its protein product is CASSVDVGTASTDTQYF.